This TCR beta chain was identified in a study of blood T cell repertoires in COVID-19. This CDR3 region has 14 residues. Germline CDR1 is SGHTA and CDR2 is FQGNSA. Trimming removed 3 bases from V and 3 bases from J, with 12 bases in between. Methods used by the authors: Amplification from reference gene primers served as the basis for estimated nucleated cell counts. Data came from immunoSEQ multiplex PCR; TCRdb stores just in-frame clones and leaves some out. V and J calls and clone size are those listed in that table; D and trimming were worked out from the DNA. The data show approximately 100,000 clones, around 87% seen once.

The sequencing sample was made of peripheral blood. The sequence was obtained from a woman aged 25 to 39 with acute or convalescent COVID-19. The chain uses TRBV7-2 and TRBJ2-7, with D possibly matching TRBD2 (6 bases). CDR3 protein: CASSFGEAFYEQYF. The CDR3 nucleotides are TGTGCCAGCAGCTTCGGGGAGGCCTTCTACGAGCAGTACTTC.